This T cell receptor (beta chain) was identified in a study of shared clonotypes between healthy human individuals. Trimming pared 8 bases from V and 12 bases from J, leaving 17 bases between. This CDR3 is built from 11 residues. In germline, CDR1 is LNHDA, CDR2 SQIVND (reference sequence). Sequencing was performed with immunoSEQ multiplex PCR; in TCRdb, only in-frame clones are kept and a portion is missing. The sample lists roughly 300,000 clones, around 90% occurring once. The TCR sequence derives from a young man in good health. The rearrangement links TRBV19 to TRBJ2-7; perhaps TRBD1 as D (6 bases). Sequenced material: memory CD8+ T cells sorted from blood. As for subset: CD45RO+ cells pooled with CCR7-negative TemRA cells. The CDR3 coding sequence is TGTGCCAGTGGCCTCAGGGGACGCCCGTACTTC. Encoded protein: CASGLRGRPYF.